This T cell receptor beta chain was retrieved from a study of blood T cell repertoires in COVID-19. Per the original methods: Reference gene primer amplification gave estimated nucleated cell counts. Sequencing used immunoSEQ multiplex PCR; TCRdb keeps in-frame clones, though not all of them. V, J and clone size were drawn from that table, and D and trimming were deduced from the DNA. The sample has about 170,000 clones, 65% to 85% seen once. The germline gives CDR1 MGHRA, CDR2 YSYEKL. The CDR3 has 16 residues. V lost 1 base to trimming and J lost 0 bases, with 11 bases between them. Each participant's cohort was designated according to participant-reported clinical history.

The V call is TRBV4-1, the J call TRBJ2-3; a weak D match, TRBD1 (5 bases). Input material: PBMCs or T cells enriched from blood (not recorded which). The TCR sequence derives from a woman between 50 and 59 years old in a cohort exposed to, infected with or recovered from COVID-19 (not recorded which). The CDR3 DNA reads TGCGCCAGCAGCCAAGGATATGGGGCTAGCACAGATACGCAGTATTTT. Translating gives CASSQGYGASTDTQYF.